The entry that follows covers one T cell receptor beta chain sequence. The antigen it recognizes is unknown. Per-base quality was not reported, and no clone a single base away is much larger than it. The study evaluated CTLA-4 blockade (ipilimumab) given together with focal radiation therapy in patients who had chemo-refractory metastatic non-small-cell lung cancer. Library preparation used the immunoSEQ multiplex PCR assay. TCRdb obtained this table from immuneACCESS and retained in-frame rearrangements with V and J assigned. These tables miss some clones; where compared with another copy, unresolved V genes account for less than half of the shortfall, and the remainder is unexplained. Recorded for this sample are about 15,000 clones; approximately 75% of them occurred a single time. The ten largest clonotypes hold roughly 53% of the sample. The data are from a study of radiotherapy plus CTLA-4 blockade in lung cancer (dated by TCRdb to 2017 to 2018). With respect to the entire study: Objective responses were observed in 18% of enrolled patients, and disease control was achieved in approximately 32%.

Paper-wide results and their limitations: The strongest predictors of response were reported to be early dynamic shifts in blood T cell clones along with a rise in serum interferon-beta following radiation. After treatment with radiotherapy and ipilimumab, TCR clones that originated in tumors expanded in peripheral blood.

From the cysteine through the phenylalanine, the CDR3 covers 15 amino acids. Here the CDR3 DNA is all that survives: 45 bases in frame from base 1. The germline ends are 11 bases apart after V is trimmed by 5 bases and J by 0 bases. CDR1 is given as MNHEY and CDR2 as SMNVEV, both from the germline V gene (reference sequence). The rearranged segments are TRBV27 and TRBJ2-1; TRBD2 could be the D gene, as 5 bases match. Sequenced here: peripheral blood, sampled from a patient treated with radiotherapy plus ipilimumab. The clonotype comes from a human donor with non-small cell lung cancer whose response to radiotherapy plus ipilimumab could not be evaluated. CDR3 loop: CASSPDGSSYNEQFF. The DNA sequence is TGTGCCAGCAGTCCAGATGGGAGCTCCTACAATGAGCAGTTCTTC.